Below are 28 T cell receptor beta chains sequenced from a single sample in a study of CD8 T cells in ankylosing spondylitis. TCRdb analysed the 5' RACE reads with MiXCR anew, one entry per CDR3 protein. The sample carries about 260,000 distinct CDR3 sequences, roughly a quarter recorded once. The sequenced sample consisted of blood, either unsorted or a sorted T cell fraction (not recorded which). The source is a male donor with ankylosing spondylitis or in good health (not recorded which).

DNA of the CDR3: TGTGCCAGCTCGTGGGAGAATCTGGTTGGGCAGTACTTC. Residues: CASSWENLVGQYF. J is TRBJ2-7 and V is TRBV2, with D perhaps matching TRBD2 (5 bases). V lost 8 bases, J lost 9 bases, and 20 bases lay in between. The CDR3 is made up of 13 amino acids. Germline values: CDR1 SNHLY, CDR2 FYNNEI.

Ten or more counts support this clonotype. The CDR3 reads CSARRDIQGAYEQYF. The CDR3 DNA sequence: TGCAGTGCTAGGCGGGACATCCAAGGCGCCTACGAGCAGTACTTC. The genes are TRBV20-1 and TRBJ2-7; D assignment may be TRBD1 or TRBD2 (6 bases each). This CDR3 has 15 residues. Trimming stripped 3 bases from V and 2 bases from J, with 17 bases between. The germline V gene encodes CDR1 DFQATT and CDR2 SNEGSKA (reference sequence).

J is TRBJ2-2 and V is TRBV6-5; D is ambiguous. The V gene lost 4 bases and the J gene lost 3 bases, with 12 bases spanning the gap. Germline V gene lookup returns CDR1 MNHEY and CDR2 SVGAGI. The CDR3 has 15 residues. As DNA, the CDR3 is TGTGCCAGCAGTTTCTCCAGAGGTTACACCGGGGAGCTGTTTTTT. Residues: CASSFSRGYTGELFF.

This clonotype turned up a few times. The chain couples TRBV20-1 to TRBJ2-5; D gene ambiguous. Per germline, CDR1 DFQATT and CDR2 SNEGSKA (reference sequence). V was clipped by 0 bases and J by 3 bases, with 11 bases between them. This CDR3 has 14 amino acids. CDR3 sequence reads: CSARERRTKETQYF. Written as DNA, the CDR3 is TGCAGTGCTAGAGAAAGGCGAACAAAAGAGACCCAGTACTTC.

The gene calls are TRBV7-9 and TRBJ2-5; either TRBD1 or TRBD2 may fit D (5 bases each). The CDR3 runs to 14 residues. Germline-derived CDR1 and CDR2 are SEHNR and FQNEAQ (reference sequence). Trimming shortened V by 7 bases and J by 1 base, and 13 bases separated the two germline ends. The chain's CDR3 is CASTKWGTQETQYF. CDR3 bases: TGTGCCAGCACCAAATGGGGGACCCAAGAGACCCAGTACTTC.

The chain links TRBV20-1 to TRBJ2-5; no definite D call. V gave up 1 base and J gave up 5 bases, with 11 bases separating them. The CDR3 contains 13 residues. Per germline, CDR1 DFQATT and CDR2 SNEGSKA (reference sequence). CDR3 in DNA: TGCAGTGCTAGAGTTCCGGGTTGGGAGACCCAGTACTTC. Translation: CSARVPGWETQYF.

This clonotype occurred many times. The chain carries TRBV29-1 and TRBJ2-1, with 13 bases matching TRBD2. V lost 0 bases and J lost 15; bases outside the gene matches: 11. The CDR3 is 15 residues long. Germline CDR1 and CDR2: SQVTM and ANQGSEA. CDR3 in DNA: TGCAGCGTTGAAGAAGGGACTAGCGGGGTCAGGAGACCGTTCTTC. As protein: CSVEEGTSGVRRPFF.

This clonotype showed up many times. The genes are TRBV20-1 and TRBJ2-3; D is possibly TRBD2 (6 bases). The germline CDR1 and CDR2 sequences are DFQATT and SNEGSKA (reference sequence). V lost 3 bases to trimming and J lost 2 bases, with 9 bases between them. The CDR3 runs to 13 residues. CDR3 nucleotide sequence: TGCAGTGCTAGCTCGGGGGTCACAGATACGCAGTATTTT. This translates into CSASSGVTDTQYF.

V and J are TRBV20-1 and TRBJ2-7; 8 bases are a match to TRBD2. The trim removed 7 bases at V and 3 bases at J, leaving 8 bases unmatched. The CDR3 covers 13 residues. Germline CDR1 reads DFQATT; CDR2 reads SNEGSKA (reference sequence). CDR3 coding DNA: TGCAGTGGTGTAGCGGGGAGGGGCTACGAGCAGTACTTC. Its protein is CSGVAGRGYEQYF.

V and J are TRBV20-1 and TRBJ2-5, with TRBD2 matching 7 bases. Germline CDR1 reads DFQATT; CDR2 reads SNEGSKA (reference sequence). V was pared by 3 bases and J by 5 bases, with 15 bases of the junction left unmatched. This CDR3 comprises 16 residues. CDR3 amino acids: CSASKGSGGPGETQYF. The CDR3 nucleotides are TGCAGTGCTAGTAAGGGATCGGGGGGTCCGGGGGAGACCCAGTACTTC.

Only a few counts were recorded for this clonotype. This chain connects TRBV20-1 to TRBJ2-3; D unresolved. The CDR3 sequence is 13 residues long. The V gene lost 1 base and the J gene lost 3 bases, with 8 bases spanning the gap. The germline V gene encodes CDR1 DFQATT and CDR2 SNEGSKA (reference sequence). The CDR3 DNA reads TGCAGTGCTAGAGGGTCCGGTACAGATACGCAGTATTTT. Amino acid sequence: CSARGSGTDTQYF.

In its sample, this clonotype was seen a few times. The rearrangement joins TRBV4-1 to TRBJ2-4, with 8 bases fitting TRBD1. The CDR3 length is 17 residues. The V and J ends lost 3 bases and 4 bases, in that order; junction bases with no gene match: 11. Germline V gives CDR1 MGHRA, CDR2 YSYEKL. CDR3: CASSHPTQGALKNIQYF. CDR3 in DNA: TGCGCCAGCAGCCACCCCACCCAGGGGGCGTTAAAAAACATTCAGTACTTC.

The table lists this clonotype with many counts. The chain couples TRBV29-1 to TRBJ1-1; 11 bases match TRBD1. Germline assignment: CDR1 SQVTM and CDR2 ANQGSEA. After removal of 3 bases from V and 3 bases from J, the junction contained 15 bases not matched to a gene. The CDR3 has 18 residues. The CDR3 sequence: CSVDSGQGVTRGYTEAFF. The CDR3 coding sequence is TGCAGCGTTGACTCGGGACAGGGGGTTACTCGTGGTTACACTGAAGCTTTCTTT.

This clonotype was recorded a few times. The chain uses TRBV12-3 or TRBV12-4 and TRBJ1-6; D gene uncertain. The CDR3 has 13 amino acids. The germline V and J ends were trimmed by 6 bases and 7 bases, with 10 bases remaining between them. This CDR3 reads CASSGGSNSPLHF. CDR3 nucleotide sequence: TGTGCCAGCAGCGGCGGCTCCAATTCACCCCTCCACTTT.

The chain carries TRBV10-3 and TRBJ2-5; D possibly corresponds to TRBD2 (6 bases). CDR3 length equals 15 residues. V lost 3 bases and J 2 bases, leaving 13 bases between the germline ends. Germline CDR1 reads ENHRY; CDR2 reads SYGVKD. The DNA of the CDR3 is TGTGCCATCAGTGAAGGAGGGGTTTCACAAGAGACCCAGTACTTC. Translating it yields CAISEGGVSQETQYF.

This clonotype was seen at least ten times. The chain couples TRBV29-1 to TRBJ2-7; no clear D gene. Germline lookup yields CDR1 SQVTM and CDR2 ANQGSEA. Trimming pared 3 bases from V and 3 bases from J, leaving 9 bases between. This CDR3 contains 12 residues. The CDR3 loop reads CSVEGDFYEQYF. The CDR3 DNA is TGCAGCGTTGAGGGTGACTTCTACGAGCAGTACTTC.

This clonotype was recorded at least ten times. The chain carries TRBV3-1 and TRBJ1-1; no firm D call. The V gene's germline CDR1 is LGHDT and CDR2 YNNKEL (reference sequence). This CDR3 comprises 14 residues. V was shortened by 6 bases and J by 0 bases, with 11 bases between the two germline ends. The CDR3 sequence is CASRSQHMNTEAFF. CDR3 nucleotides: TGTGCCAGCAGGAGCCAGCACATGAACACTGAAGCTTTCTTT.

The chain is built from TRBV10-3 and TRBJ2-7; D possibly corresponds to TRBD1 (5 bases). CDR3 length equals 13 residues. Per the germline V gene, CDR1 is ENHRY and CDR2 is SYGVKD. The V end lost 3 bases, the J end lost 1 base, and 7 bases lay between the germline ends. This chain's CDR3 is CAISDRDSYEQYF. CDR3 in DNA: TGTGCCATCAGTGACAGGGATTCCTACGAGCAGTACTTC.

The J gene is TRBJ2-3, the V gene TRBV12-3 or TRBV12-4; D is possibly TRBD2 (5 bases). Trimming stripped 5 bases from V and 1 base from J, with 16 bases between. The CDR3 totals 16 residues. The CDR3: CASSPGMRRGTDTQYF. For the CDR3, the DNA is TGTGCCAGCAGTCCGGGAATGCGGCGGGGCACAGATACGCAGTATTTT.

This clonotype was detected many times. The V call is TRBV9, the J call TRBJ2-5, with TRBD2 matching 8 bases. The CDR3 is made up of 13 amino acids. Germline V lookup: CDR1 SGDLS, CDR2 YYNGEE. After removal of 3 bases from V and 5 bases from J, the junction contained 3 bases not matched to a gene. The CDR3 loop reads CASSASGGETQYF. DNA for the CDR3: TGTGCCAGCAGCGCAAGCGGGGGCGAGACCCAGTACTTC.

This chain joins TRBV20-1 and TRBJ2-3; 8 bases match TRBD2. V trimming: 7 bases; J trimming: 6 bases; junction bases outside the gene matches: 9. This CDR3 is built from 13 residues. Germline lookup yields CDR1 DFQATT and CDR2 SNEGSKA (reference sequence). In nucleotides, the CDR3 is TGCAGTGGGAGGAGCGGGGGAGCCGATACGCAGTATTTT. Translation gives CSGRSGGADTQYF.

The V call is TRBV7-8, the J call TRBJ2-5; D may be TRBD2 (6 bases). This CDR3 is built from 14 residues. The V gene lost 2 bases and the J gene lost 1 base, with 8 bases spanning the gap. Germline V CDR1 and CDR2: SGHVS, FQNEAQ. As DNA, the CDR3 is TGTGCCAGCAGCTTATCACTAGCCCAAGAGACCCAGTACTTC. This sequence encodes CASSLSLAQETQYF.

The V call is TRBV10-3, the J call TRBJ1-2; D gene unclear. Trimming removed 8 bases from V and 1 base from J, with 17 bases in between. CDR3 length equals 15 residues. Germline lookup yields CDR1 ENHRY and CDR2 SYGVKD. The CDR3 here is CAISGGKNINYGYTF. The CDR3 coding sequence is TGTGCCATCTCGGGCGGAAAAAACATTAACTATGGCTACACCTTC.

This clonotype was observed at least ten times. This chain links TRBV5-1 with TRBJ2-5; D gene ambiguous. Trimming cost V 4 bases and J 1 base, with 11 bases left between them. Germline lookup yields CDR1 SGHRS and CDR2 YFSETQ. The CDR3 totals 14 residues. The CDR3 protein is CASSPPWSQETQYF. The DNA of the CDR3 is TGCGCCAGCAGCCCTCCGTGGTCCCAAGAGACCCAGTACTTC.

This clonotype was seen at least ten times. The V and J genes are TRBV18 and TRBJ2-1; D unresolved. The V and J ends lost 8 bases and 2 bases respectively, with 10 bases between them. The CDR3 spans 13 residues. Germline V gene sequence: CDR1 KGHSH, CDR2 LQKENI. The CDR3: CASSPLTYNEQFF. The CDR3, as DNA: TGTGCCAGCAGCCCGCTGACCTACAATGAGCAGTTCTTC. Together with reference TRBV18 and TRBJ2-1, the CDR3 gives the full variable domain: NAGVMQNPRHLVRRRGQEARLRCSPMKGHSHVYWYRQLPEEGLKFMVYLQKENIIDESGMPKERFSAEFPKEGPSILRIQQVVRGDSAAYFCASSPLTYNEQFFGPGTRLTVL.

The chain couples TRBV2 to TRBJ2-1, with D maybe TRBD1 (6 bases). The CDR3 sequence is 18 residues long. Germline V gives CDR1 SNHLY, CDR2 FYNNEI. CDR3 nucleotides: TGTACCATCAGTTTTAATTTCCACCGCGCAGGGGCCTACAATGAGCAGTTCTTC. Residues: CTISFNFHRAGAYNEQFF.

This rearrangement joins TRBV10-1 to TRBJ2-3; 10 nucleotides match TRBD2. With 6 bases clipped from V and 5 bases from J, the junction kept 5 bases outside the gene matches. Germline lookup yields CDR1 WNHNN and CDR2 SYGVQD (reference sequence). The CDR3 contains 14 residues. For the CDR3, the DNA is TGCGCCAGCAGAGCGGGGGGGACGGGAGATACGCAGTATTTT. It encodes CASRAGGTGDTQYF.

The sample holds many counts of this clonotype. The chain recombines TRBV12-3 or TRBV12-4 with TRBJ2-7; 11 nucleotides line up with TRBD1. The CDR3 contains 15 residues. V lost 6 bases, J lost 4 bases, and 8 bases stayed unmatched. CDR3 bases: TGTGCCAGCAGCCTCTGGACAGGGGGCAAATACGAGCAGTACTTC. This gives the protein CASSLWTGGKYEQYF.